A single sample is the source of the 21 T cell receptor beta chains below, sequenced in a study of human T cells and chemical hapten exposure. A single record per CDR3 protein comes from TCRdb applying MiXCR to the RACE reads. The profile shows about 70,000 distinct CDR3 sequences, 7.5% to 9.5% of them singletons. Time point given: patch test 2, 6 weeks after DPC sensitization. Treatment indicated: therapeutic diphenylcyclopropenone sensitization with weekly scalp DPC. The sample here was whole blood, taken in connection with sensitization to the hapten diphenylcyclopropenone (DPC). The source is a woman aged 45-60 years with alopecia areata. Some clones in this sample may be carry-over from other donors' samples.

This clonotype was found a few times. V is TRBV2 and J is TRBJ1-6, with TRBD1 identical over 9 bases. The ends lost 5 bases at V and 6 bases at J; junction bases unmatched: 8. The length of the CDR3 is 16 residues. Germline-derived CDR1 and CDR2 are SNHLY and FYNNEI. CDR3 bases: TGTGCCAGCAGTTTAAGCCGGGACAGGGCTAATTCACCCCTCCACTTT. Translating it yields CASSLSRDRANSPLHF.

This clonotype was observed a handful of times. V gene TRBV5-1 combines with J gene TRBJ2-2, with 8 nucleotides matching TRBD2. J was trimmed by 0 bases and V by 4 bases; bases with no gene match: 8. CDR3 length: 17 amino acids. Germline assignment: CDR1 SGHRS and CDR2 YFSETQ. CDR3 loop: CASSPGLAAANTGELFF. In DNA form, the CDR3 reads TGCGCCAGCAGCCCCGGACTAGCTGCGGCGAACACCGGGGAGCTGTTTTTT. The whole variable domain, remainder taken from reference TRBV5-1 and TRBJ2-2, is KAGVTQTPRYLIKTRGQQVTLSCSPISGHRSVSWYQQTPGQGLQFLFEYFSETQRNKGNFPGRFSGRQFSNSRSEMNVSTLELGDSALYLCASSPGLAAANTGELFFGEGSRLTVL.

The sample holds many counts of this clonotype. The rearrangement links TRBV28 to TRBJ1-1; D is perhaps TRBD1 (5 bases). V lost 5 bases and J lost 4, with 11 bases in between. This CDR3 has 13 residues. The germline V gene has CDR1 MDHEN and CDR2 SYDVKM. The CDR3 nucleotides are TGTGCCAGCAGTAGTCGGGGGATCACTGAAGCTTTCTTT. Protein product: CASSSRGITEAFF. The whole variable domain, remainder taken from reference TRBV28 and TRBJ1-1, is DVKVTQSSRYLVKRTGEKVFLECVQDMDHENMFWYRQDPGLGLRLIYFSYDVKMKEKGDIPEGYSVSREKKERFSLILESASTNQTSMYLCASSSRGITEAFFGQGTRLTVV.

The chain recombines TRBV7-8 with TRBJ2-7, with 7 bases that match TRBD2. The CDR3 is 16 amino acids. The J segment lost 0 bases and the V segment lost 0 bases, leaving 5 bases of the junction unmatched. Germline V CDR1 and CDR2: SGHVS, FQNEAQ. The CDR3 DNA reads TGTGCCAGCAGCTTAGCGGGGGACTATAGCTCCTACGAGCAGTACTTC. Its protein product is CASSLAGDYSSYEQYF.

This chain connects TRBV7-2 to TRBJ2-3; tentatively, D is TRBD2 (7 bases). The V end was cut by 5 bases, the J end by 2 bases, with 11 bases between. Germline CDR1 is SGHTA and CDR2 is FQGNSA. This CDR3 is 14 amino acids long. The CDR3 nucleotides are TGTGCCAGCAGCCCGCGGGGGCCCACAGATACGCAGTATTTT. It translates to CASSPRGPTDTQYF.

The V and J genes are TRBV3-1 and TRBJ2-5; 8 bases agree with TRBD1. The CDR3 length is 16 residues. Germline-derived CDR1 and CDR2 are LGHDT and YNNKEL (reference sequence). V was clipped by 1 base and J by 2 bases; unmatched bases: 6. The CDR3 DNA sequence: TGTGCCAGCAGCCAAGCCCCCACAGGGGGACAAGAGACCCAGTACTTC. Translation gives CASSQAPTGGQETQYF.

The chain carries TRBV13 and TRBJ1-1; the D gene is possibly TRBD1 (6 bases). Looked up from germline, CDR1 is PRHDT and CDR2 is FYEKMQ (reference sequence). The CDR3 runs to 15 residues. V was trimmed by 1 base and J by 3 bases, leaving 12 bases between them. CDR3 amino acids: CASSLDGGADTEAFF. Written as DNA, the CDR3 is TGTGCCAGCAGCTTAGATGGGGGCGCGGACACTGAAGCTTTCTTT.

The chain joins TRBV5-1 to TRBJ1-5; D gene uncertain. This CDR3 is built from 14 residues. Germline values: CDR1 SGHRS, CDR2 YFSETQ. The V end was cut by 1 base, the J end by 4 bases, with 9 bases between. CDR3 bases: TGCGCCAGCAGCTTGCCAGGTGCTAATCAGCCCCAGCATTTT. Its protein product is CASSLPGANQPQHF.

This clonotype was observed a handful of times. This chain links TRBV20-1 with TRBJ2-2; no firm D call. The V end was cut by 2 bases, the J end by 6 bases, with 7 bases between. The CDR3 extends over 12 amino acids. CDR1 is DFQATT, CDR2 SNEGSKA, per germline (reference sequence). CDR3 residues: CSARTLAGELFF. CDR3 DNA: TGCAGTGCTAGAACTTTGGCCGGGGAGCTGTTTTTT.

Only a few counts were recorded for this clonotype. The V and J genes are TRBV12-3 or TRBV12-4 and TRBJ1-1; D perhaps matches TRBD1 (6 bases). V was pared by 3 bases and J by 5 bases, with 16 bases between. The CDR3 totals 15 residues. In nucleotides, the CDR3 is TGTGCCAGCAGTTTCCCGCGGAGGGGGGAAACTGAAGCTTTCTTT. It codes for CASSFPRRGETEAFF.

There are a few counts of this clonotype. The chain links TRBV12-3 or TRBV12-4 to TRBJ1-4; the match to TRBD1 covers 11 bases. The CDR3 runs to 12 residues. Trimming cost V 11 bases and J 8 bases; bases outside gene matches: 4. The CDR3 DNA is TGTGCCTGCCGGGACAGGGGGGAAAAACTGTTTTTT. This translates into CACRDRGEKLFF.

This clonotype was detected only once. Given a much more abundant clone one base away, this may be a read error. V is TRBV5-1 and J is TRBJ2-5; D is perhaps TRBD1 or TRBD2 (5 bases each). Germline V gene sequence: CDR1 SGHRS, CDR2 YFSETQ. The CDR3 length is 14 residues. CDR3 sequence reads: CTSSSRDPQETQYF. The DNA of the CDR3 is TGCACCAGCAGCTCACGGGACCCTCAAGAGACCCAGTACTTC.

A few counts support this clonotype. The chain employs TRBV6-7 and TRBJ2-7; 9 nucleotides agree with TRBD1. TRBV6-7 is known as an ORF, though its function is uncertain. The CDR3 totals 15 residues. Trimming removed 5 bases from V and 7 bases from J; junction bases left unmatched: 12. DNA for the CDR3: TGTGCCAGCAGTACCCCGGGACAGGGACTGTGGGAGCAGTACTTC. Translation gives CASSTPGQGLWEQYF.

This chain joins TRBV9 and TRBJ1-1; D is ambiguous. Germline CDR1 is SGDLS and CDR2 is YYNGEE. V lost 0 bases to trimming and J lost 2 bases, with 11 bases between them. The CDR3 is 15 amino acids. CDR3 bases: TGTGCCAGCAGCGTAGGGGCAGGATCCAACACTGAAGCTTTCTTT. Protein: CASSVGAGSNTEAFF.

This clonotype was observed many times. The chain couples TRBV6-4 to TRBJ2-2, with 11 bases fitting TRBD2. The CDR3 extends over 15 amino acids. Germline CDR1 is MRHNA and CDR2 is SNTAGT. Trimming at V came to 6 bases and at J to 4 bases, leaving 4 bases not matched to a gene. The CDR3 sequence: CASSAGTSGTGELFF. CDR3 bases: TGTGCCAGCAGCGCAGGGACTAGCGGCACCGGGGAGCTGTTTTTT.

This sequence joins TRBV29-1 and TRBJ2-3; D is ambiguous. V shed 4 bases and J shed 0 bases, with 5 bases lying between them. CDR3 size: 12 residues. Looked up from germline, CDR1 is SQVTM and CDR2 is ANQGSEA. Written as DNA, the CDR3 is TGCAGCGTTGCCCCTAGCACAGATACGCAGTATTTT. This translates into CSVAPSTDTQYF.

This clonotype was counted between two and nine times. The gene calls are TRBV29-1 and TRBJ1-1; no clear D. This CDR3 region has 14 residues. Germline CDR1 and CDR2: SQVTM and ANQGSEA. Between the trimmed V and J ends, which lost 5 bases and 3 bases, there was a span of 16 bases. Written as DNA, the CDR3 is TGCAGCGTTTACCGGGATTTTTGGTACACTGAAGCTTTCTTT. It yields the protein CSVYRDFWYTEAFF.

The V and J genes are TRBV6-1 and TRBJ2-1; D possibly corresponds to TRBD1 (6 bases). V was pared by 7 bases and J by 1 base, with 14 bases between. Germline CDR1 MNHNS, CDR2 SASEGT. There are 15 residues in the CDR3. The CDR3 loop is CASTQGTGSYNEQFF. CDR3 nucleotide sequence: TGTGCCAGCACACAGGGTACGGGATCCTACAATGAGCAGTTCTTC.

In DNA form, the CDR3 reads TGTGCCAGCAGTTTTAGAGGGGCACACTATGGCTACACCTTC. Translation: CASSFRGAHYGYTF. V usage is TRBV12-3 or TRBV12-4 and J usage is TRBJ1-2, with D possibly TRBD1 on 5 matching bases. V was shortened by 3 bases and J by 3 bases, with 11 bases between the two germline ends. The CDR3 length is 14 residues.

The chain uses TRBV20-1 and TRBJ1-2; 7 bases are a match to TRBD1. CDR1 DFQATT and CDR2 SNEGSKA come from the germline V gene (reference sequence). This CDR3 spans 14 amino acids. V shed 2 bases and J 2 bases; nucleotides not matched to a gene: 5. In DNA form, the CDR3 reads TGCAGTGCTAGAAGAGACAGGGTCAACTATGGCTACACCTTC. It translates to CSARRDRVNYGYTF.

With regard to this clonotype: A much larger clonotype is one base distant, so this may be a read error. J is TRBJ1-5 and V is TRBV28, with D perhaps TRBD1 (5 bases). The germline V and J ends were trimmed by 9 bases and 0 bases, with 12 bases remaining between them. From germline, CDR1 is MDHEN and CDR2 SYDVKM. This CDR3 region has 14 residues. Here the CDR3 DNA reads TGTGCCAGAAGGGGACCTGCTAGCAATCAGCCCCAGCATTTT. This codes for CARRGPASNQPQHF.